The clone carrying this T cell receptor (beta chain) was seen repeatedly, ten times or more. No antigen is known for it. These data come from a study of molecular identifiers for immune sequencing clone quantification. Study findings and constraints: Shared barcodes on identical TCR molecules could underestimate the sizes of highly expanded clones.

TCRdb re-analysed the PCR reads in MiXCR, keeping a single row per CDR3 protein. This sample yields about 640,000 distinct CDR3 sequences, of which 20% are seen a single time; under 0.95% belongs to the top ten. This CDR3 is built from 13 residues. CDR1 LGHNT and CDR2 FRNRAP come from the germline V gene. V was pared by 5 bases and J by 6 bases, with 13 bases between. The genes are TRBV12-5 and TRBJ1-1; D possibly corresponds to TRBD1 (6 bases). This receptor was obtained from a human donor in good health. Some libraries in this study had Jurkat cell RNA spiked in. The source material was naive CD8+ T cells from blood, with Jurkat cell RNA spiked in. Regarding subset: FACS-sorted CD8+CD4-CCR7+CD45RA+ naive T cells. The CDR3 protein is CASGMDSYAEAFF. In DNA, the CDR3 is TGTGCTAGTGGTATGGACAGCTACGCTGAAGCTTTCTTT.